This TCR beta chain was identified in a study of cytomegalovirus exposure and HLA in healthy donors. On the study more broadly: An analysis done earlier identified 117 million unique TCR beta sequences from about 179 million T cells.

The length of the CDR3 is 15 residues. V lost 1 base and J 6 bases, leaving 14 bases between the germline ends. In germline, CDR1 is LGHNA, CDR2 YSLEER. Turning to this clone: The antigen remains unidentified.

PCR used 60 Vbeta primers and 13 Jbeta primers. Produced via immunoSEQ multiplex PCR; TCRdb's table is partial and in-frame only. The sample includes 120,000 to 150,000 clones, 60% to 85% seen only once; the top ten take roughly 1.2%. Findings of the study overall: TCR beta chains numbering under 200 were designated cytomegalovirus-associated. Exclusion as indistinguishable affected some V segments, including TRBV6-2 and TRBV6-3. It was likely that a cluster of highly shared sequence variants was a sequencing artifact.

The receptor was derived from a male donor in good health and CMV-seropositive. This rearrangement joins TRBV4-3 to TRBJ2-3; perhaps TRBD2 as D (6 bases). The sample comprised PBMCs. Here the CDR3 DNA reads TGCGCCAGCAGCCAAGGACTAGGAAATACGGATACGCAGTATTTT. Amino acids: CASSQGLGNTDTQYF.